These 25 T cell receptor beta chains were sequenced from one sample in a study of OX40 agonist ivuxolimab in advanced cancers. Produced via immunoSEQ multiplex PCR; TCRdb's table is partial and in-frame only. This sample yields tens of thousands of clones, of which approximately 81% are seen a single time; approximately 0.78% belongs to the top ten. The source was CD4+ or CD8+ T cells sorted from blood, collected in a trial of the OX40 agonist ivuxolimab. The receptors come from an adult with an advanced solid tumor such as melanoma, head and neck, liver or kidney cancer.

The chain carries TRBV4-3 and TRBJ1-1; D remains unclear. Germline CDR1 LGHNA, CDR2 YSLEER. V was shortened by 1 base and J by 2 bases, with 5 bases between the two germline ends. This CDR3 is built from 13 residues. CDR3 sequence (DNA): TGCGCCAGCAGCCAAGGGGGTAACACTGAAGCTTTCTTT. Its protein product is CASSQGGNTEAFF.

This chain links TRBV7-8 with TRBJ2-7; D gene unclear. Trimming took 5 bases from V and 3 from J, leaving 8 bases between them. CDR3 size: 12 residues. Germline V lookup: CDR1 SGHVS, CDR2 FQNEAQ. DNA for the CDR3: TGTGCCAGCAGCCCATCACACTACGAGCAGTACTTC. Translation: CASSPSHYEQYF.

CDR3 amino acids: CASNSGMSYNEKLFF. Here the CDR3 DNA reads TGTGCCAGCAACAGTGGTATGAGTTATAATGAAAAACTGTTTTTT. J is TRBJ1-4 and V is TRBV6-1; D gene unclear. The V and J ends lost 7 bases and 4 bases respectively, with 16 bases between them. The CDR3 length is 15 residues. Germline loops: CDR1 MNHNS, CDR2 SASEGT.

This clone was counted once. The chain uses TRBV11-3 and TRBJ2-7; D ambiguous. This CDR3 contains 14 residues. The V gene lost 4 bases and the J gene lost 3 bases, with 13 bases spanning the gap. Germline V gene lookup returns CDR1 SGHNT and CDR2 YENEEA. The DNA for the CDR3 is TGTGCCAGCAGCTCAGCACGGGTTGGCTACGAGCAGTACTTC. Translation gives CASSSARVGYEQYF.

The CDR3 region is CASSQGTSGASDTQYF. Written as DNA, the CDR3 is TGCGCCAGCAGCCAAGGGACTAGCGGGGCCTCGGATACGCAGTATTTT. V is TRBV5-1 and J is TRBJ2-3; TRBD2 matches 13 bases. Trimming cost V 4 bases and J 6 bases; bases outside gene matches: 8. The CDR3 is made up of 16 amino acids. Germline V lookup: CDR1 SGHRS, CDR2 YFSETQ.

Comment on this clone: Additional DNA sequences in this sample encode the identical CDR3. The chain employs TRBV7-6 and TRBJ2-5; 8 bases match TRBD1. This CDR3 contains 16 residues. Germline assignment: CDR1 SGHVS and CDR2 FNYEAQ. V dropped 5 bases and J dropped 3; count of bases not matched to a gene: 11. For the CDR3, the DNA is TGTGCCAGCAGCCCTCTTTATGGACAGGGTAAAGAGACCCAGTACTTC. This gives the protein CASSPLYGQGKETQYF.

The chain has TRBV28 and TRBJ2-5; the D gene is possibly TRBD1 (8 bases). Between the trimmed V and J ends, which lost 8 bases and 7 bases, there was a span of 17 bases. CDR1 is MDHEN, CDR2 SYDVKM, per germline. CDR3 length: 13 residues. DNA of the CDR3: TGTGCCAGCCGGACAGGGAGGGGAGGGACCCAGTACTTC. It encodes CASRTGRGGTQYF.

The chain has TRBV11-2 and TRBJ1-2; 8 bases are a match to TRBD1. Germline loops: CDR1 SGHAT, CDR2 FQNNGV. With 5 bases clipped from V and 4 bases from J, the junction kept 15 bases outside the gene matches. This CDR3 spans 17 amino acids. The CDR3 is CASSPWTGSPIIYGYTF. The CDR3 nucleotides read TGTGCCAGCAGCCCCTGGACAGGGTCCCCCATAATCTATGGCTACACCTTC.

The chain recombines TRBV11-2 with TRBJ2-5; D is uncertain. With 4 bases removed from V and 5 bases from J, the gap between germline ends came to 8 bases. The germline CDR1 and CDR2 sequences are SGHAT and FQNNGV. The CDR3 is 12 amino acids. The CDR3 DNA reads as TGTGCCAGCAGCTCCTCCGTCGAGACCCAGTACTTC. Translated: CASSSSVETQYF.

The chain combines TRBV28 with TRBJ2-1, with TRBD1 matching 9 bases. The ends lost 10 bases at V and 3 bases at J; junction bases unmatched: 10. Germline V gene data show CDR1 as MDHEN and CDR2 as SYDVKM. The CDR3 consists of 15 residues. The CDR3 is CATTIGTGYYNEQFF. The CDR3 DNA follows: TGTGCCACCACGATCGGGACAGGGTACTACAATGAGCAGTTCTTC.

This rearrangement joins TRBV7-9 to TRBJ1-2, with D perhaps TRBD1 (5 bases). V was pared by 2 bases and J by 7 bases, with 14 bases between. Germline V gives CDR1 SEHNR, CDR2 FQNEAQ (reference sequence). This CDR3 is built from 14 residues. The CDR3 region has the DNA TGTGCCAGCAGCTTAACCGTGGGGGATTTTGGCTACACCTTC. Translated, it gives CASSLTVGDFGYTF.

This rearrangement joins TRBV14 to TRBJ1-1; D not certain. The CDR3 is 13 residues long. Per the germline V gene, CDR1 is SGHDN and CDR2 is FVKESK. V dropped 6 bases and J dropped 10 bases, with 18 bases sitting between them. As DNA, the CDR3 is TGTGCCAGCAGAAGAAACGACCGCGACGCAGCTTTCTTT. Translating gives CASRRNDRDAAFF.

The chain employs TRBV30 and TRBJ2-5; 8 bases match TRBD2. The germline V gene encodes CDR1 GTSNPN and CDR2 SVGIG (reference sequence). V shed 0 bases and J 6 bases; nucleotides not matched to a gene: 15. CDR3 length: 17 amino acids. Written as DNA, the CDR3 is TGTGCCTGGAGTGTAGGGACGGGGGGGCTCGTTGGAAAGACCCAGTACTTC. It codes for CAWSVGTGGLVGKTQYF.

The chain is built from TRBV5-4 and TRBJ2-5; the D gene is possibly TRBD1 (6 bases). CDR1 and CDR2 from the germline V gene are SGHNT and YYREEE (reference sequence). The CDR3 spans 14 residues. The ends were cut back, 4 bases at V and 4 bases at J, with 14 bases in the middle. The CDR3 DNA sequence: TGTGCCAGCAGCCTCCTACCACAGGGAGAGACCCAGTACTTC. The encoded protein is CASSLLPQGETQYF. The full variable domain, in which reference TRBV5-4 and TRBJ2-5 provide the parts outside the CDR3, is ETGVTQSPTHLIKTRGQQVTLRCSSQSGHNTVSWYQQALGQGPQFIFQYYREEENGRGNFPPRFSGLQFPNYSSELNVNALELDDSALYLCASSLLPQGETQYFGPGTRLLVL.

The chain links TRBV7-2 to TRBJ2-3, with D tentatively TRBD1 or TRBD2 (5 bases each). CDR3 length: 13 residues. V was shortened by 8 bases and J by 3 bases, with 12 bases between the two germline ends. CDR1 is SGHTA, CDR2 FQGNSA, per germline. The CDR3 region has the DNA TGTGCCAGCGTAAGGGGCGGGACAGATACGCAGTATTTT. Translated, it gives CASVRGGTDTQYF.

The gene calls are TRBV5-8 and TRBJ2-7; either TRBD1 or TRBD2 may fit D (5 bases each). The CDR3 length is 13 residues. The V gene lost 4 bases and the J gene lost 7 bases, with 15 bases spanning the gap. CDR1 SGHTS and CDR2 YDEGEE come from the germline V gene. The CDR3 loop reads CASSVRDHPEQYF. Here the CDR3 DNA reads TGTGCCAGCAGCGTCAGGGACCACCCGGAGCAGTACTTC. The variable domain in full, completed from reference TRBV5-8 and TRBJ2-7, reads EAGVTQSPTHLIKTRGQQATLRCSPISGHTSVYWYQQALGLGLQFLLWYDEGEERNRGNFPPRFSGRQFPNYSSELNVNALELEDSALYLCASSVRDHPEQYFGPGTRLTVT.

The chain is built from TRBV5-6 and TRBJ2-4; 10 nucleotides match TRBD2. CDR3 length: 15 residues. Per germline, CDR1 SGHDT and CDR2 YYEEEE. CDR3 DNA: TGTCCTGGGGTAGCGGGGGGCGGAGCCAAAAACATTCAGTACTTC. It encodes CPGVAGGGAKNIQYF. The full variable domain, rest sourced from reference TRBV5-6 and TRBJ2-4, is DAGVTQSPTHLIKTRGQQVTLRCSPKSGHDTVSWYQQALGQGPQFIFQYYEEEERQRGNFPDRFSGHQFPNYSSELNVNALLLGDSALYLCPGVAGGGAKNIQYFGAGTRLSVL.

This clone was found once. The chain employs TRBV6-5 and TRBJ1-2, with 8 bases matching TRBD1. The CDR3 is 15 amino acids. Losses at the gene ends were 7 bases for V and 8 bases for J; bases not matched to a gene: 15. Germline loops: CDR1 MNHEY, CDR2 SVGAGI. CDR3 amino acids: CASNKRGTGVKGYTF. CDR3 bases: TGTGCCAGCAACAAAAGGGGGACAGGCGTGAAGGGCTACACCTTC.

The chain combines TRBV5-1 with TRBJ2-5; D may be TRBD2 (6 bases). Between the trimmed V and J ends, which lost 2 bases and 2 bases, there was a span of 13 bases. CDR1 is SGHRS, CDR2 YFSETQ, per germline. The CDR3 contains 15 residues. CDR3 protein: CASSLTGTSQETQYF. In DNA form, the CDR3 reads TGCGCCAGCAGCTTAACCGGGACTTCTCAAGAGACCCAGTACTTC.

J is TRBJ1-1 and V is TRBV10-3; D gene ambiguous. The CDR3 runs 13 residues. Germline assignment: CDR1 ENHRY and CDR2 SYGVKD. Trimming took off 8 bases at V and 0 bases at J, with 10 bases between the two ends. CDR3 residues: CAIGWVMNTEAFF. DNA of the CDR3: TGTGCCATCGGGTGGGTCATGAACACTGAAGCTTTCTTT.

The rearrangement joins TRBV7-3 to TRBJ1-1; D gene unclear. Trimming left V 5 bases short and J 4 bases short, with 14 bases between. This CDR3 comprises 14 residues. Germline V gene lookup returns CDR1 SGHTA and CDR2 FQGTGA. CDR3 sequence (DNA): TGTGCCAGCAGCCGGGCGGAGGGAACCACTGAAGCTTTCTTT. Translation gives CASSRAEGTTEAFF.

The chain carries TRBV28 and TRBJ1-1; D possibly corresponds to TRBD1 (5 bases). The CDR3 is 14 amino acids. In germline, CDR1 is MDHEN, CDR2 SYDVKM. The V and J ends lost 6 bases and 1 base respectively, with 12 bases between them. CDR3 coding DNA: TGTGCCAGCAGCCTTGGCAGGGCGAACACTGAAGCTTTCTTT. This encodes CASSLGRANTEAFF.

The V gene is TRBV19, the J gene TRBJ1-1; D is unclear. The CDR3 has 13 residues. Germline values: CDR1 LNHDA, CDR2 SQIVND (reference sequence). V lost 3 bases and J lost 3, with 8 bases in between. The CDR3 reads CASSIGMDTEAFF. The CDR3 bases are TGTGCCAGTAGTATCGGGATGGACACTGAAGCTTTCTTT.

In this sample, this clone turned up a few times. The J gene is TRBJ1-5, the V gene TRBV30; TRBD1 is a possible D gene (5 bases). CDR3 length: 14 amino acids. The V end was cut by 0 bases, the J end by 5 bases, with 11 bases between. Germline V gene lookup returns CDR1 GTSNPN and CDR2 SVGIG (reference sequence). The CDR3 sequence is CAWSVRQRDQPQHF. The CDR3 coding sequence is TGTGCCTGGAGTGTACGACAGAGGGATCAGCCCCAGCATTTT.

The chain has TRBV5-1 and TRBJ2-3; D is possibly TRBD1 or TRBD2 (6 bases each). The V end was cut by 4 bases, the J end by 6 bases, with 21 bases between. CDR1 is SGHRS, CDR2 YFSETQ, per germline. The CDR3 is 16 residues long. The CDR3: CASSRITGASEDTQYF. The CDR3 DNA reads TGCGCCAGCAGCAGGATAACGGGGGCCTCGGAGGATACGCAGTATTTT. Variable domain in full (rest from reference TRBV5-1 and TRBJ2-3): KAGVTQTPRYLIKTRGQQVTLSCSPISGHRSVSWYQQTPGQGLQFLFEYFSETQRNKGNFPGRFSGRQFSNSRSEMNVSTLELGDSALYLCASSRITGASEDTQYFGPGTRLTVL.